These 2 T cell receptor beta chains were all obtained from the same sample, sequenced in a study of PD-1 blockade in classical Hodgkin lymphoma. Each patient experienced a relapse that followed autologous stem cell transplantation, and brentuximab vedotin exposure varied. Here immunoSEQ multiplex PCR was the method, and the copy in TCRdb shows in-frame clones only, minus some. This sample yields 35,000 to 55,000 clones, of which roughly 78% are seen a single time; 2.5% to 3% belongs to the top ten. Specimen: peripheral blood mononuclear cells (PBMCs), collected before the second cycle of nivolumab. These receptor sequences come from a human donor with classical Hodgkin lymphoma.

This clone occurred a few times. J is TRBJ1-2 and V is TRBV7-9; 9 bases fit TRBD1. Trimming took 11 bases from V and 8 from J; bases not matched to a gene: 18. The CDR3 has 15 residues. In germline, CDR1 is SEHNR, CDR2 FQNEAQ (reference sequence). CDR3 sequence reads: CALNIRNRGPRGYTF. The CDR3 DNA follows: TGTGCCCTCAATATACGGAACAGGGGGCCTCGCGGCTACACCTTC.

The rearrangement links TRBV7-9 to TRBJ2-7; D not resolved. CDR1 and CDR2 from the germline V gene are SEHNR and FQNEAQ (reference sequence). This CDR3 spans 16 amino acids. V was clipped by 4 bases and J by 3 bases, with 19 bases between them. The CDR3 DNA sequence: TGTGCCAGCAGCTCCAGCATGCCCCGGGTTAGCTACGAGCAGTACTTC. Its translation: CASSSSMPRVSYEQYF.